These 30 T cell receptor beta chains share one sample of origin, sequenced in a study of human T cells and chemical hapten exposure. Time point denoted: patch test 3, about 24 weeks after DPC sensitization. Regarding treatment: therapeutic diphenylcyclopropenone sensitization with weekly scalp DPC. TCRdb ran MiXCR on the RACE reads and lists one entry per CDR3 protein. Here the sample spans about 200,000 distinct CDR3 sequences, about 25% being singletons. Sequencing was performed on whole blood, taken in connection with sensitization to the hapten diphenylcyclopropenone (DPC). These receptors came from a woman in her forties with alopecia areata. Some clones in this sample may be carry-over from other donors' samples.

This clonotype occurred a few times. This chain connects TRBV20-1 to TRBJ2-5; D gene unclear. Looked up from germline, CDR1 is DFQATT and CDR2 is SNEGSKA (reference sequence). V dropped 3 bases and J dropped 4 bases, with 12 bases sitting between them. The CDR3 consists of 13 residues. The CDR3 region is CSARMAAPETQYF. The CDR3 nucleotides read TGCAGTGCTAGGATGGCGGCCCCAGAGACCCAGTACTTC.

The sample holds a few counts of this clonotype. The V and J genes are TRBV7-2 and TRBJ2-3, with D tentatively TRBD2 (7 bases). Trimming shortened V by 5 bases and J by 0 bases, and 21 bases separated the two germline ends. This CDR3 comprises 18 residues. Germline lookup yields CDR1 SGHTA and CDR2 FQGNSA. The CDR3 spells CASSNKRSGTTSTDTQYF. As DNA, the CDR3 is TGTGCCAGCAGCAATAAACGGAGCGGGACAACTAGCACAGATACGCAGTATTTT. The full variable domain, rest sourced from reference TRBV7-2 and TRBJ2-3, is GAGVSQSPSNKVTEKGKDVELRCDPISGHTALYWYRQSLGQGLEFLIYFQGNSAPDKSGLPSDRFSAERTGGSVSTLTIQRTQQEDSAVYLCASSNKRSGTTSTDTQYFGPGTRLTVL.

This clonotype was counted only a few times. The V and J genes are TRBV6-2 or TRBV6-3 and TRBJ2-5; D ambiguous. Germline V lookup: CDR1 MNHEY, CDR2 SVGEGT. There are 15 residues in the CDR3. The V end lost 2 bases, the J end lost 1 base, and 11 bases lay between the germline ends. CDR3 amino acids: CASSYRPPFQETQYF. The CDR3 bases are TGTGCCAGCAGTTACAGGCCGCCCTTCCAAGAGACCCAGTACTTC.

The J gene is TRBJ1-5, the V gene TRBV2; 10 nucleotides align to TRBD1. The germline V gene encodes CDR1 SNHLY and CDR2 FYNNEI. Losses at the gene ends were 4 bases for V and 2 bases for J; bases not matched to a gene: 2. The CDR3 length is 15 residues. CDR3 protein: CASSGGTGGNQPQHF. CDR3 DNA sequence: TGTGCCAGCAGTGGGGGGACAGGGGGCAATCAGCCCCAGCATTTT.

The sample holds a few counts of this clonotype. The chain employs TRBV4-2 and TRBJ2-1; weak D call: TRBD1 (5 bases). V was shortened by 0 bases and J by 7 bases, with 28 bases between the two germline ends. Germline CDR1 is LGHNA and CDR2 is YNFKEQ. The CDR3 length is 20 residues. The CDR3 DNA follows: TGTGCCAGCAGCCAAGAAATCACAACGATGAGCACAAGAAAGGGGAATGAGCAGTTCTTC. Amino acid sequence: CASSQEITTMSTRKGNEQFF.

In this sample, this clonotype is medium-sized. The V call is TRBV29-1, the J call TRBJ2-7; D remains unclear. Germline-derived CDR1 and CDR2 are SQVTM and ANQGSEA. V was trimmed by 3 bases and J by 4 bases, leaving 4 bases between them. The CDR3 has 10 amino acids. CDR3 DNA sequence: TGCAGCGTTGAGGGATACGAGCAGTACTTC. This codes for CSVEGYEQYF.

The CDR3 spells CSVGRTGGSYTF. The CDR3 DNA reads TGCAGCGTGGGGCGGACAGGGGGCAGCTACACCTTC. The rearrangement uses TRBV29-1 and TRBJ1-2; 11 bases are shared with TRBD1. The trim removed 6 bases at V and 9 bases at J, leaving 6 bases unmatched. Germline values: CDR1 SQVTM, CDR2 ANQGSEA. The CDR3 has 12 residues. The entire variable domain, with the rest obtained from reference TRBV29-1 and TRBJ1-2, is as follows: SAVISQKPSRDICQRGTSLTIQCQVDSQVTMMFWYRQQPGQSLTLIATANQGSEATYESGFVIDKFPISRPNLTFSTLTVSNMSPEDSSIYLCSVGRTGGSYTFGSGTRLTVV.

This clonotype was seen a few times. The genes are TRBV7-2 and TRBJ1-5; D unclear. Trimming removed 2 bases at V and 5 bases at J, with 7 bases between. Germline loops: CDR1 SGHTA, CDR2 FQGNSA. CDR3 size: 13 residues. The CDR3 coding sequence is TGTGCCAGCAGCTTACTAAACGATCAGCCCCAGCATTTT. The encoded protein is CASSLLNDQPQHF. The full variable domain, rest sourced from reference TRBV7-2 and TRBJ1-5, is GAGVSQSPSNKVTEKGKDVELRCDPISGHTALYWYRQSLGQGLEFLIYFQGNSAPDKSGLPSDRFSAERTGGSVSTLTIQRTQQEDSAVYLCASSLLNDQPQHFGDGTRLSIL.

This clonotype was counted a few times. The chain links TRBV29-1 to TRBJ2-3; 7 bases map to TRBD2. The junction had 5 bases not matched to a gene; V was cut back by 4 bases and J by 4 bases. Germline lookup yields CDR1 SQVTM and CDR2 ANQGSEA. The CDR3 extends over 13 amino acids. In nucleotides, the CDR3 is TGCAGCGTTGGAACTAGCGAGTCAGATACGCAGTATTTT. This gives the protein CSVGTSESDTQYF.

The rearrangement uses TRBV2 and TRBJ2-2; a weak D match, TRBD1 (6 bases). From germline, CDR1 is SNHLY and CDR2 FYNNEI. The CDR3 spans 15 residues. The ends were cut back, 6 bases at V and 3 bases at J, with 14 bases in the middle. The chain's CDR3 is CASSYLDRYTGELFF. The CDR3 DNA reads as TGTGCCAGCAGCTACTTGGACAGATACACCGGGGAGCTGTTTTTT. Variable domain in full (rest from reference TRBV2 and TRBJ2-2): EPEVTQTPSHQVTQMGQEVILRCVPISNHLYFYWYRQILGQKVEFLVSFYNNEISEKSEIFDDQFSVERPDGSNFTLKIRSTKLEDSAMYFCASSYLDRYTGELFFGEGSRLTVL.

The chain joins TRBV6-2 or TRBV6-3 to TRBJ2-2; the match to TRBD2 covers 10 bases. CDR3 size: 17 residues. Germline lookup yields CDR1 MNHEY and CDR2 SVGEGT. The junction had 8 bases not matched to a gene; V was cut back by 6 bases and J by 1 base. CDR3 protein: CASSRRPSGGNTGELFF. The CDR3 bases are TGTGCCAGCAGCCGACGCCCTAGCGGGGGGAACACCGGGGAGCTGTTTTTT.

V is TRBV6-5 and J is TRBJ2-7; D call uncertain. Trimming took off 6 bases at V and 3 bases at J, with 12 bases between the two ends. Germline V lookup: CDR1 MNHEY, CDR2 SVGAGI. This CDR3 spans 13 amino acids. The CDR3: CASSYTDFYEQYF. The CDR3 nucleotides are TGTGCCAGCAGCTATACAGATTTCTACGAGCAGTACTTC.

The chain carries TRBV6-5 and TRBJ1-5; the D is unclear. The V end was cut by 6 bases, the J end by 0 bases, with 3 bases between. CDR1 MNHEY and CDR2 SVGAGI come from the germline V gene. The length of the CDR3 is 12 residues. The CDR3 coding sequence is TGTGCCAGCAGAAGTAGCAATCAGCCCCAGCATTTT. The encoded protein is CASRSSNQPQHF.

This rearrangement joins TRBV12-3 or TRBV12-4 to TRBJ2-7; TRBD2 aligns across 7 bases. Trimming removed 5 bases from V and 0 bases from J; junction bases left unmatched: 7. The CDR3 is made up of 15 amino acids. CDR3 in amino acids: CASSPMGGSSYEQYF. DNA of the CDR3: TGTGCCAGCAGTCCAATGGGGGGGAGCTCCTACGAGCAGTACTTC.

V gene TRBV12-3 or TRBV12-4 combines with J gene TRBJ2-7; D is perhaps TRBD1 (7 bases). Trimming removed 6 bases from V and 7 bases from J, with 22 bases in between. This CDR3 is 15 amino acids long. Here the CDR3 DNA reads TGTGCCAGCAGGGGGGGACAGTGGAACTCGGGGGAGCAGTACTTC. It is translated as CASRGGQWNSGEQYF.

Written as DNA, the CDR3 is TGTGCCAGCTCACCACGACTCGGGACAGTGACAGATACGCAGTATTTT. Translation: CASSPRLGTVTDTQYF. V usage is TRBV18 and J usage is TRBJ2-3; 7 nucleotides line up with TRBD1. The CDR3 runs to 16 residues. The V gene end was trimmed by 1 base and the J gene end by 3 bases; junction bases not matched to a gene: 7. From germline, CDR1 is KGHSH and CDR2 LQKENI.

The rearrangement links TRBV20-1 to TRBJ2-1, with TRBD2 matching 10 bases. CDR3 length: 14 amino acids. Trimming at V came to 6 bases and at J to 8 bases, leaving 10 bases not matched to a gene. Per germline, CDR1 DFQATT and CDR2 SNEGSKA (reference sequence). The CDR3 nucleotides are TGCAGTGCCGCTAGCGGGAGTTTTGGAGATGAGCAGTTCTTC. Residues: CSAASGSFGDEQFF.

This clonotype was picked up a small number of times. The CDR3 region has the DNA TGTGCCAGCAGTGTCACAGGGGGCTCTGGGGCCAACGTCCTGACTTTC. Translation: CASSVTGGSGANVLTF. The chain recombines TRBV6-4 with TRBJ2-6; 8 nucleotides line up with TRBD1. This CDR3 is 16 amino acids long. Germline lookup yields CDR1 MRHNA and CDR2 SNTAGT. J gave up 0 bases and V 4 bases, and 2 bases lay outside the gene matches.

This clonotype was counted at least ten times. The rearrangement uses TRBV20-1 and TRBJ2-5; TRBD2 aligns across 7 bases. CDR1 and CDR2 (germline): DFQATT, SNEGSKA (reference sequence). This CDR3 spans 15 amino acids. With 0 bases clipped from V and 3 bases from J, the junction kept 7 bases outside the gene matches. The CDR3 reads CSARDLGGGKETQYF. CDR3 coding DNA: TGCAGTGCTAGAGATCTTGGGGGAGGGAAAGAGACCCAGTACTTC.

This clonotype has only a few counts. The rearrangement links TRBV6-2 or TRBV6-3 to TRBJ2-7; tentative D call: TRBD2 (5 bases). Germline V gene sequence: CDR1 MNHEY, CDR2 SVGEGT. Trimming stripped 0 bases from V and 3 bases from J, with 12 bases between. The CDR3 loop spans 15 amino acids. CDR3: CASSYSISGNYEQYF. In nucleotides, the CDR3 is TGTGCCAGCAGTTACTCGATCTCGGGGAACTACGAGCAGTACTTC.

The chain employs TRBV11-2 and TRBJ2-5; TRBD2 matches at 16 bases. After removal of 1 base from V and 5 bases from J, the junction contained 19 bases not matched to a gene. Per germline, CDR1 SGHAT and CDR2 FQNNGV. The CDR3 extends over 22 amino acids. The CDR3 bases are TGTGCCAGCAGCTTAGCGGTGTCCGGGACTAGCGGGAGGGCCTCTCGGTTGGAGACCCAGTACTTC. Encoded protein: CASSLAVSGTSGRASRLETQYF.

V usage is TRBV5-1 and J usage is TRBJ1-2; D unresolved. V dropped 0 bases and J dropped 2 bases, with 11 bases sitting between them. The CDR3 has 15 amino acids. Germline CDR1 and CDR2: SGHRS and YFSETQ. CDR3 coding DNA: TGCGCCAGCAGCTTGGGTCCAGACGGGAACTATGGCTACACCTTC. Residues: CASSLGPDGNYGYTF.

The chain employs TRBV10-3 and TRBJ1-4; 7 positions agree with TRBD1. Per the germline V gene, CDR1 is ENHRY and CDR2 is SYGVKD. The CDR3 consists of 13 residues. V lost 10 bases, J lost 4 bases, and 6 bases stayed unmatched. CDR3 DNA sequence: TGTGCCACCAAGGGACAGATTAATGAAAAACTGTTTTTT. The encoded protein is CATKGQINEKLFF.

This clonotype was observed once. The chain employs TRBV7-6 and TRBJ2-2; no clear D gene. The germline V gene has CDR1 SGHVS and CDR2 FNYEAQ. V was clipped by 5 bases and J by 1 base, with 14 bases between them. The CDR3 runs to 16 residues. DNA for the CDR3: TGTGCCAGCAGCCAACCCGGGTCAGGGAACACCGGGGAGCTGTTTTTT. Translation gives CASSQPGSGNTGELFF.

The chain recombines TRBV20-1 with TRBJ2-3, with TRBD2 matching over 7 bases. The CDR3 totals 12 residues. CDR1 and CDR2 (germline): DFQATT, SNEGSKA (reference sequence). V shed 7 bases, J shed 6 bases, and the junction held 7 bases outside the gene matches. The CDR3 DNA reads TGCAGTGGCACCGCGGGAGCTGATACGCAGTATTTT. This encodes CSGTAGADTQYF.

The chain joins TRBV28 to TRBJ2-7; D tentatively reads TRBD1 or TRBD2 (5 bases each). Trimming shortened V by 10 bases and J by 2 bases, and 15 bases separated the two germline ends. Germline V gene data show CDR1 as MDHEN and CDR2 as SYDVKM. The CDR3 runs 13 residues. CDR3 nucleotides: TGTGCCACCACCGGGACGCTAACCTACGAGCAGTACTTC. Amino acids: CATTGTLTYEQYF.

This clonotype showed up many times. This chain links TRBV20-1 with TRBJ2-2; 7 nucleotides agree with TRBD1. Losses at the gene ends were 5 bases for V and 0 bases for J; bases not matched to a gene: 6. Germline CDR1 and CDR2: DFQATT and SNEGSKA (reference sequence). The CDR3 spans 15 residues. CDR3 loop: CSAHYGTANTGELFF. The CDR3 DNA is TGCAGTGCTCATTACGGGACAGCGAACACCGGGGAGCTGTTTTTT.

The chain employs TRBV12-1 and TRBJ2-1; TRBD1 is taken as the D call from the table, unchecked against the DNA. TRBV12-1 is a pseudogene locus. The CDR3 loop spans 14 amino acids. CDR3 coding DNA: TGTGCCAGCAGCTTTGTACGGGGCGGGGGTGAGCAGTTCTTC. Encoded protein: CASSFVRGGGEQFF.

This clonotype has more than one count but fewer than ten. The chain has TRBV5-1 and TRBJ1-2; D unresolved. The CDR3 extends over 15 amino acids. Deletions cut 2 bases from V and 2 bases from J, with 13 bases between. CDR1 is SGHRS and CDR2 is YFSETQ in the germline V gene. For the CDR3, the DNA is TGCGCCAGCAGCTTCGGTGGAGGCGGGAACTATGGCTACACCTTC. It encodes CASSFGGGGNYGYTF.

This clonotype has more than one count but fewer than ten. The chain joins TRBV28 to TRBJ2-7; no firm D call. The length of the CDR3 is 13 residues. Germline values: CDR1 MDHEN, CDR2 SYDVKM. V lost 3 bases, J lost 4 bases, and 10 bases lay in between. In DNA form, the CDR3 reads TGTGCCAGCAGTTTTGGGAAGGCGTACGAGCAGTACTTC. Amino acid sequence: CASSFGKAYEQYF.